These 2 T cell receptor beta chains originate from one sample sequenced in a study of CD8+CD57+ T cells in acquired aplastic anemia. TCR beta VDJ and CDR3 profiling used genomic DNA as template. TCRdb reprocessed the reads with MiXCR, giving one entry per CDR3 protein. This table holds about 190,000 distinct CDR3 sequences, less than 65% found once. Sequencing used sorted CD4+, CD8+, or CD8+CD57+ T cells (not recorded which) from PBMCs. Receptors originate from a human donor in good health, serving as a control.

The table lists this clonotype with many counts. The V gene is TRBV7-2, the J gene TRBJ2-3; D remains ambiguous. Trimming shortened V by 8 bases and J by 2 bases, and 17 bases separated the two germline ends. The CDR3 contains 15 residues. Germline values: CDR1 SGHTA, CDR2 FQGNSA. CDR3 DNA sequence: TGTGCCAGCCAGGTGTGGGCGCGCACCACAGATACGCAGTATTTT. Translated: CASQVWARTTDTQYF.

As to this clonotype: One end of the junction fails to match germline, which may point to a read error. This rearrangement joins TRBV12-3 or TRBV12-4 to TRBJ2-7; unclear D gene. The CDR3 runs 11 residues. The CDR3 is CASSLGLYPHF. The CDR3 DNA reads TGTGCCAGCAGTTTAGGATTATACCCCCACTTC.